The clone carrying this T cell receptor beta chain was counted at least ten times. Its specificity is unknown. This sample was included in a study of blood T cells in healthy people across ages. Trimming pared 5 bases from V and 6 bases from J, leaving 23 bases between. The CDR3 is 15 residues long. Germline lookup yields CDR1 SQVTM and CDR2 ANQGSEA. The second PCR ran 7 to 11 cycles with a sample-barcoded 5' primer and J-beta primers. The study obtained at least 2.5 million CDR3-containing paired-end reads from every sample. A single record per CDR3 protein comes from TCRdb applying MiXCR to the 5' RACE reads. The repertoire holds around 940,000 distinct CDR3 sequences, about 53% seen once, with about 22% in the top ten. Donors were systemically healthy Caucasian individuals from Russia aged about 6 to 95 years. Samples had at least 7 million PBMCs isolated from them. Broader study findings: Among T cells, TCR beta diversity per million cells dropped roughly linearly as age rose.

This sequence joins TRBV29-1 and TRBJ2-7; D gene unclear. Sequenced sample: blood. This TCR came from a woman between 55 and 75 years old in good health. CDR3 amino acids: CSVRYTGGLGGEQYF. The CDR3 bases are TGCAGCGTTCGGTATACGGGTGGATTGGGTGGCGAGCAGTACTTC.